The clone carrying this T cell receptor beta chain was counted a few times. The data are from a study of technical replicates of blood from a few donors. V dropped 0 bases and J dropped 5 bases, with 7 bases sitting between them. The CDR3 sequence is 13 residues long. Germline assignment: CDR1 SGHDN and CDR2 FVKESK. Some clones are missing from TCRdb's copy, which holds only in-frame ones; the method was immunoSEQ multiplex PCR. The data hold about 44,000 clones, with 96% observed a single time. The clonotype was recovered from a human donor in good health. Sample: T cells isolated from PBMCs. The genes are TRBV14 and TRBJ1-2; D might be TRBD1 (5 bases). The CDR3 nucleotides are TGTGCCAGCAGCCAAGAGGGGCGGTATGGCTACACCTTC. The encoded protein is CASSQEGRYGYTF. The full variable domain, with the rest looked up from reference TRBV14 and TRBJ1-2, is EAGVTQFPSHSVIEKGQTVTLRCDPISGHDNLYWYRRVMGKEIKFLLHFVKESKQDESGMPNNRFLAERTGGTYSTLKVQPAELEDSGVYFCASSQEGRYGYTFGSGTRLTVV.